What follows are 25 T cell receptor beta chains derived from one specimen sequenced in a study of spatial heterogeneity in lung cancer (dated by TCRdb to about 2019). The time point tag for this specimen amounts to: blood at routine non-recurrence follow-up after resection. Whole RNA extracted from tumor and nontumor lung tissue, or from cryopreserved PBMC samples, was used for TCR sequencing without cell sorting. The protocol used for the library was 5' RACE. The sequencer was a NextSeq 500. Using fastp at Q25 and MiXCR, TCRdb reprocessed the public reads and kept productive beta chains. Each CDR3 protein gets just one entry, which takes the most common genes and DNA from the rows behind it. The sample contains roughly 120,000 distinct CDR3 sequences, roughly an eighth of them found a single time. Of the sample, 15% to 20% falls within the top ten clones. Material: PBMCs, obtained at follow-up. These receptors all come from a male donor with early-stage non-small cell lung cancer.

This chain links TRBV11-3 with TRBJ1-2, with D unresolved. V was clipped by 0 bases and J by 3 bases, with 14 bases between them. Germline CDR1 reads SGHNT; CDR2 reads YENEEA. The CDR3 spans 16 residues. CDR3 sequence: CASSLDRSESHYGYTF. CDR3 nucleotide sequence: TGTGCCAGCAGCTTAGATCGGTCCGAATCCCACTATGGCTACACCTTC.

This clonotype was detected a few times. The V and J genes are TRBV18 and TRBJ1-1; no clear D gene. From germline, CDR1 is KGHSH and CDR2 LQKENI. The CDR3 covers 16 residues. The ends were cut back, 3 bases at V and 2 bases at J, with 16 bases in the middle. CDR3 in amino acids: CASSPKLIRPNTEAFF. CDR3 nucleotide sequence: TGTGCCAGCTCACCTAAACTAATTCGACCTAACACTGAAGCTTTCTTT.

This clonotype came up a few times. The chain couples TRBV27 to TRBJ1-5; 8 nucleotides match TRBD1. Germline CDR1 is MNHEY and CDR2 is SMNVEV (reference sequence). Unmatched junction bases numbered 9, after V lost 5 bases and J lost 9 bases. The CDR3 consists of 14 residues. The CDR3: CASSVGQGRMPQHF. CDR3 sequence (DNA): TGTGCCAGCAGTGTAGGACAGGGTAGAATGCCCCAGCATTTT.

In its sample, this clonotype was seen many times. This chain connects TRBV28 to TRBJ1-5; the D is unclear. Germline V gives CDR1 MDHEN, CDR2 SYDVKM. V lost 0 bases and J 2 bases, leaving 8 bases between the germline ends. CDR3 length equals 15 residues. CDR3 sequence reads: CASSLWGSGNQPQHF. As DNA, the CDR3 is TGTGCCAGCAGTTTATGGGGGTCGGGCAATCAGCCCCAGCATTTT.

This chain uses TRBV20-1 with TRBJ2-1, with 8 bases lining up with TRBD2. The ends lost 3 bases at V and 2 bases at J; junction bases unmatched: 3. The CDR3 totals 14 residues. Looked up from germline, CDR1 is DFQATT and CDR2 is SNEGSKA (reference sequence). This chain's CDR3 is CSARVAGTYNEQFF. CDR3 DNA: TGCAGTGCTAGGGTAGCGGGGACCTACAATGAGCAGTTCTTC.

This chain links TRBV12-3 or TRBV12-4 with TRBJ1-6; D is uncertain. Trimming stripped 3 bases from V and 10 bases from J, with 10 bases between. The CDR3 length is 13 residues. The CDR3: CASSFRFDSPLHF. The DNA of the CDR3 is TGTGCCAGCAGTTTTCGTTTCGACTCACCCCTCCACTTT.

A few counts support this clonotype. This chain links TRBV7-3 with TRBJ2-5, with 15 bases identical to TRBD2. This CDR3 has 17 residues. The germline V gene encodes CDR1 SGHTA and CDR2 FQGTGA. After removal of 5 bases from V and 5 bases from J, the junction contained 9 bases not matched to a gene. The CDR3 DNA follows: TGTGCCAGCAGCCCTGGACTAGCGGGGGGGCCGGAGGAGACCCAGTACTTC. It is translated as CASSPGLAGGPEETQYF.

This clonotype was detected only a few times. The V and J genes are TRBV19 and TRBJ2-1, with TRBD2 matching 11 bases. CDR1 is LNHDA, CDR2 SQIVND, per germline (reference sequence). With 2 bases clipped from V and 10 bases from J, the junction kept 16 bases outside the gene matches. The CDR3 runs to 18 residues. CDR3 coding DNA: TGTGCCAGTAGTATAACTAGCGGGGGAAGTCCAGCCCGGTGGGAGCAGTTCTTC. Its protein product is CASSITSGGSPARWEQFF.

This clonotype has a count of ten or more. J is TRBJ2-3 and V is TRBV20-1, with 8 nucleotides matching TRBD2. Per the germline V gene, CDR1 is DFQATT and CDR2 is SNEGSKA (reference sequence). The CDR3 loop spans 13 amino acids. V lost 7 bases to trimming and J lost 5 bases; unmatched junction nucleotides: 8. CDR3 nucleotide sequence: TGCAGTGTGCCGGGGGGGCTGGTAGATACGCAGTATTTT. Protein: CSVPGGLVDTQYF.

The table lists this clonotype with a few counts. The chain employs TRBV7-8 and TRBJ2-3; TRBD2 agrees at 13 bases. The CDR3 runs to 18 residues. J was trimmed by 4 bases and V by 5 bases; bases with no gene match: 12. CDR1 is SGHVS, CDR2 FQNEAQ, per germline. CDR3 protein: CASSPPLRLAGGPDTQYF. The CDR3 region has the DNA TGTGCCAGCAGCCCCCCCCTTCGACTAGCGGGGGGACCAGATACGCAGTATTTT.

V usage is TRBV6-5 and J usage is TRBJ2-1; 9 positions match TRBD2. The CDR3 loop spans 16 amino acids. Losses at the gene ends were 2 bases for V and 8 bases for J; bases not matched to a gene: 10. CDR1 MNHEY and CDR2 SVGAGI come from the germline V gene. The DNA of the CDR3 is TGTGCCAGCAGTTACGGTGCGGGGGGGCCGATGGATGAGCAGTTCTTC. It encodes CASSYGAGGPMDEQFF.

The chain employs TRBV5-1 and TRBJ2-7; D could derive from TRBD1 or TRBD2 (5 bases each). Between the trimmed V and J ends, which lost 4 bases and 4 bases, there was a span of 9 bases. The germline V gene has CDR1 SGHRS and CDR2 YFSETQ. The CDR3 consists of 12 residues. CDR3 loop: CASSEGTYEQYF. The CDR3 DNA is TGCGCCAGCAGCGAGGGGACGTACGAGCAGTACTTC.

This clonotype was found a few times. The chain links TRBV19 to TRBJ2-1; the D is unclear. CDR1 is LNHDA, CDR2 SQIVND, per germline (reference sequence). V was shortened by 5 bases and J by 6 bases, with 2 bases between the two germline ends. The CDR3 sequence is 10 residues long. The CDR3 spells CASSPNEQFF. The CDR3 coding sequence is TGTGCCAGTAGTCCCAATGAGCAGTTCTTC.

The sample holds many counts of this clonotype. The chain is built from TRBV9 and TRBJ2-1; 7 bases agree with TRBD1. The CDR3 runs to 15 residues. The trim removed 3 bases at V and 4 bases at J, leaving 7 bases unmatched. Germline V CDR1 and CDR2: SGDLS, YYNGEE. In DNA form, the CDR3 reads TGTGCCAGCAGCGCGACAGGGAATACTTACAATGAGCAGTTCTTC. As protein: CASSATGNTYNEQFF.

Turning to this clonotype: This clone may be a read error of a much larger clone one base away. V is TRBV27 and J is TRBJ1-1; 11 positions match TRBD1. CDR3 length: 13 amino acids. CDR1 and CDR2 from the germline V gene are MNHEY and SMNVEV (reference sequence). Trimming removed 2 bases from V and 11 bases from J; junction bases left unmatched: 4. The CDR3 DNA is TGTGCCAGCAGTTTAGGGACAGGGGGGGTTGCTTTCTTT. Translated: CASSLGTGGVAFF.

The V call is TRBV28, the J call TRBJ2-7, with 7 bases matching TRBD2. CDR1 is MDHEN and CDR2 is SYDVKM in the germline V gene. The V gene end was trimmed by 8 bases and the J gene end by 3 bases; junction bases not matched to a gene: 13. The CDR3 has 15 amino acids. The CDR3 sequence: CASSPPGSSGYEQYF. CDR3 sequence (DNA): TGTGCCAGCTCCCCCCCTGGGTCTAGCGGCTACGAGCAGTACTTC. Full variable domain (rest looked up from reference TRBV28 and TRBJ2-7): DVKVTQSSRYLVKRTGEKVFLECVQDMDHENMFWYRQDPGLGLRLIYFSYDVKMKEKGDIPEGYSVSREKKERFSLILESASTNQTSMYLCASSPPGSSGYEQYFGPGTRLTVT.

This clonotype was picked up many times. The chain has TRBV4-1 and TRBJ2-7; no clear D gene. The V end was cut by 1 base, the J end by 2 bases, with 12 bases between. Germline-derived CDR1 and CDR2 are MGHRA and YSYEKL. The CDR3 consists of 15 residues. The CDR3 spells CASSQATNLPYEQYF. The CDR3 DNA reads TGCGCCAGCAGCCAAGCCACGAACTTACCCTACGAGCAGTACTTC.

CDR3 coding DNA: TGCGCCAGCAGTAGTGACAACTCCTACGAGCAGTACTTC. It codes for CASSSDNSYEQYF. J is TRBJ2-7 and V is TRBV5-1; D unresolved. CDR3 length equals 13 residues. In germline, CDR1 is SGHRS, CDR2 YFSETQ. Trimming stripped 5 bases from V and 0 bases from J, with 9 bases between.

This clonotype was seen only a few times. This chain joins TRBV27 and TRBJ2-3; possibly TRBD1 for D (6 bases). The V end lost 6 bases, the J end lost 6 bases, and 22 bases lay between the germline ends. The germline V gene encodes CDR1 MNHEY and CDR2 SMNVEV (reference sequence). The CDR3 sequence is 16 residues long. The CDR3 loop reads CASRGAGIVGLDTQYF. CDR3 DNA: TGTGCCAGCAGGGGGGCAGGGATCGTCGGTTTGGATACGCAGTATTTT.

This clonotype was counted only a few times. The chain couples TRBV20-1 to TRBJ2-5; possibly TRBD2 for D (6 bases). Germline V gene data show CDR1 as DFQATT and CDR2 as SNEGSKA (reference sequence). This CDR3 region has 14 residues. V lost 6 bases and J 5 bases, leaving 19 bases between the germline ends. The DNA for the CDR3 is TGCAGTGCACACAGGTTGGGGGGACCGGAGACCCAGTACTTC. It yields the protein CSAHRLGGPETQYF.

This rearrangement joins TRBV28 to TRBJ1-2, with 7 nucleotides matching TRBD1. This CDR3 spans 17 amino acids. The J segment lost 5 bases and the V segment lost 5 bases, leaving 17 bases of the junction unmatched. CDR1 is MDHEN and CDR2 is SYDVKM in the germline V gene. The CDR3 is CASSTIGGGQALYGYTF. The DNA of the CDR3 is TGTGCCAGCAGTACTATTGGGGGTGGACAGGCCCTTTATGGCTACACCTTC.

The table lists this clonotype with a few counts. The genes are TRBV7-2 and TRBJ1-5, with TRBD1 matching 7 bases. Germline V lookup: CDR1 SGHTA, CDR2 FQGNSA. J gave up 4 bases and V 5 bases, and 8 bases lay outside the gene matches. The CDR3 is 15 amino acids. The chain's CDR3 is CASSTTGIGNQPQHF. CDR3 coding DNA: TGTGCCAGCAGCACGACAGGGATTGGTAATCAGCCCCAGCATTTT.

This clonotype came up a few times. The chain joins TRBV7-2 to TRBJ1-1; 11 nucleotides line up with TRBD1. Unmatched junction bases numbered 6, after V lost 4 bases and J lost 5 bases. Germline lookup yields CDR1 SGHTA and CDR2 FQGNSA. The CDR3 extends over 15 amino acids. As DNA, the CDR3 is TGTGCCAGCAGCTATCGGACAGGGGGCGGAACTGAAGCTTTCTTT. This gives the protein CASSYRTGGGTEAFF.

The chain links TRBV7-9 to TRBJ2-1; TRBD1 agrees at 9 bases. Germline CDR1 and CDR2: SEHNR and FQNEAQ (reference sequence). The CDR3 length is 15 residues. V was clipped by 6 bases and J by 5 bases; unmatched bases: 8. The CDR3, as DNA: TGTGCCAGCAGGTCGGGACAGGGACATCACAATGAGCAGTTCTTC. Protein product: CASRSGQGHHNEQFF.

This clonotype was detected only a few times. The chain recombines TRBV12-3 or TRBV12-4 with TRBJ2-3; a weak D match, TRBD2 (7 bases). This CDR3 spans 17 amino acids. Trimming pared 6 bases from V and 5 bases from J, leaving 24 bases between. The CDR3 bases are TGTGCCAGCAGCCAGAATCGAAGGGGGGGTCTGGGAGATACGCAGTATTTT. Residues: CASSQNRRGGLGDTQYF.